This T cell receptor beta chain is drawn from a study of T cell responses to AZD1222 COVID-19 vaccine. From germline, CDR1 is MNHEY and CDR2 SMNVEV (reference sequence). V dropped 1 base and J dropped 5; count of bases not matched to a gene: 9. The length of the CDR3 is 17 residues. Libraries were prepared by immunoSEQ multiplex PCR; TCRdb keeps only in-frame clonotypes and omits some of them. There are 140,000 or so clones in the sample; approximately 90% occur only once, and around 1.6% lies in the top ten. The TCR was taken from an adult in good health. The starting material was peripheral blood, obtained on day 0 of AZD1222 vaccination. This rearrangement joins TRBV27 to TRBJ2-5; 11 nucleotides align to TRBD2. In nucleotides, the CDR3 is TGTGCCAGCAGTTTATTATCTGGGACTAGCGGAGGGGAGACCCAGTACTTC. This codes for CASSLLSGTSGGETQYF.